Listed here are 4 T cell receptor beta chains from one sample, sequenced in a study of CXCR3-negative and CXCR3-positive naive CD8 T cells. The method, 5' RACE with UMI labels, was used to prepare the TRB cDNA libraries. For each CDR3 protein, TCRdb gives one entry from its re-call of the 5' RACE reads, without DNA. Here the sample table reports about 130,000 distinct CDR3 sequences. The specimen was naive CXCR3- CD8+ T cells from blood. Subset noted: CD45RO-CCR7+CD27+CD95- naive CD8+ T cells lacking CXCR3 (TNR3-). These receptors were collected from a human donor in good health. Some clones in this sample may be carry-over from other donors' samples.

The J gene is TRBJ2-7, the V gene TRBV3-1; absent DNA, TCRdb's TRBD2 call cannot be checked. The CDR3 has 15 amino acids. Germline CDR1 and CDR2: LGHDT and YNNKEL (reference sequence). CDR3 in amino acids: CASSQGKSPTYEQYF.

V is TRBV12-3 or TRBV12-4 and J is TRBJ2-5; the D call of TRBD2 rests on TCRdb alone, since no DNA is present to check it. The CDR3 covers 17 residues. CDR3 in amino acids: CASSGETGLAVLEAQYF.

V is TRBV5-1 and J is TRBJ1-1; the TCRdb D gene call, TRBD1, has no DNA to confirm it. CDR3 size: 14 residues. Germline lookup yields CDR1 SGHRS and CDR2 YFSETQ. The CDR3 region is CASSLGGLGNEAFF.

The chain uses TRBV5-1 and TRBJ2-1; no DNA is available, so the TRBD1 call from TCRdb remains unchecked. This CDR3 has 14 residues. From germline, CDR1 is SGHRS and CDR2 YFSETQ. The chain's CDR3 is CASSAGQGMDEQFF.